A single TCR beta chain is shown here with its context. The source of the sample is a study of blood T cell repertoires in COVID-19. Overall study: Sources were T cells, B-cell-depleted T cells, or PBMCs; the material itself was cDNA or gDNA.

Assignment of participants to cohorts was predicated upon participant-reported clinical history. This CDR3 is 11 amino acids long. V lost 9 bases and J 3 bases, leaving 8 bases between the germline ends. Germline CDR1 and CDR2: MDHEN and SYDVKM. Sequencing used immunoSEQ multiplex PCR; TCRdb keeps in-frame clones, though not all of them. The sample records around 220,000 clones, around 81% being singletons. The chain recombines TRBV28 with TRBJ1-2; D not certain. The sequencing input was PBMCs or T cells enriched from blood (not recorded which). The sequence derives from a woman aged 40 to 50 with acute COVID-19. The CDR3 protein is CARGADYGYTF. Here the CDR3 DNA reads TGTGCCAGGGGAGCAGACTATGGCTACACCTTC.